The T cell receptor (beta chain) under discussion was sequenced for a study of blood T cells in healthy people across ages. Study-level background: Template switching picked up about one barcoded beta molecule for each two T cells.

Study-level findings and limits: Because donor CMV status was unknown, expanded clonotype changes were possibly confounded.

Through a sample-barcoded 5' primer and a J-beta primer mix, a second PCR was run for about 6 to 11 cycles. TCRdb passed the 5' RACE reads through MiXCR, listing each CDR3 protein once. Of about 1,400,000 distinct CDR3 sequences listed, 40% to 50% are singletons. Ranging in age from about 6 to 90, the donors were healthy Caucasian individuals from Russia. Total RNA extraction produced at least 5.5 micrograms (per sample) for the study. The CDR3 runs to 15 residues. V was cut by 4 bases and J by 6 bases, with 17 bases left in between. Germline V lookup: CDR1 SGHRS, CDR2 YFSETQ. This clonotype turned up a few times. The antigen is undetermined.

Material: blood. The TCR was taken from a woman aged 18-29 years in good health. The chain carries TRBV5-1 and TRBJ2-1; weak D call: TRBD1 (9 bases). The CDR3 bases are TGCGCCAGCAGCCCGGGAGGGACAGGGTCCAATGAGCAGTTCTTC. Its protein product is CASSPGGTGSNEQFF.